This T cell receptor (beta chain) was found in a study of T cells in Graves' hyperthyroidism and ophthalmopathy. Study outcomes and limitations: The model identified upcoming ophthalmopathy a median approximately six months ahead of onset.

Authors of the study amplified TCR beta CDR3 regions from RNA transcripts. During a first-round RT-PCR of the TCR CDR3, the HTBI primer set was used. TCRdb fed the multiplex PCR reads into MiXCR, producing one record per CDR3 protein. The profile shows roughly 250,000 distinct CDR3 sequences, less than 20% of them singletons. The diagnostic basis comprised clinical symptoms, serum thyroxine and TRAb, thyroid ultrasound and orbital computed tomography. Approximately 10 ml of fresh peripheral blood supplied the PBMCs. V shed 3 bases and J shed 4 bases, with 12 bases lying between them. There are 14 residues in the CDR3. This clonotype is a singleton in its sample. What it binds is not known.

The V call is TRBV12-3 or TRBV12-4, the J call TRBJ1-1; D may be TRBD1 (6 bases). The clonotype was recovered from a woman aged 18-29 years with Graves' ophthalmopathy. Sequencing input: blood. As DNA, the CDR3 is TGTGCCAGCAGTTTCAGGGGTGGGAGCACTGAAGCTTTCTTT. Its translation: CASSFRGGSTEAFF.